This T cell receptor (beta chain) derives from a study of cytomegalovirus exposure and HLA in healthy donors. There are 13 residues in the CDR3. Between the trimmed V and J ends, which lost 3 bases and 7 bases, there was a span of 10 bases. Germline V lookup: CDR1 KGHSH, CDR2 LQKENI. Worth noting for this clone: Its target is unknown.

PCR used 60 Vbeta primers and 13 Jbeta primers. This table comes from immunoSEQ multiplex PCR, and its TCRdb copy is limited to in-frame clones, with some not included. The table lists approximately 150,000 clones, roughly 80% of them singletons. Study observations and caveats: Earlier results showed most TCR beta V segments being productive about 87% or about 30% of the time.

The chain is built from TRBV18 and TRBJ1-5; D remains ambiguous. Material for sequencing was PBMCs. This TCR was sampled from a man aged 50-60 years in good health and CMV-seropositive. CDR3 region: CASSPEGRQPQHF. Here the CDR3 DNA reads TGTGCCAGCTCACCGGAAGGGAGGCAGCCCCAGCATTTT.